This TCR beta chain comes out of a study of T-cell reconstitution after alpha-beta-depleted transplantation in children. Whole-study results and caveats: Reports say that about two months after transplant, the alpha-beta T cells came out of several hundred graft clones that had expanded. After one year, T-cell counts and TCRbeta diversity mostly came from new T cells. After transplant, high TCRbeta diversity at day 60 in some patients arose from surviving recipient T cells and thymic progenitors.

Details on this clonotype: Its antigen is still unknown.

Unique molecular identifiers were used in preparing the TCRbeta library. TCRdb redid the calling of the PCR reads with MiXCR, one entry per CDR3 protein. Among 250,000 to 400,000 distinct CDR3 sequences listed, about a quarter were seen once. CDR1 LNHDA and CDR2 SQIVND come from the germline V gene (reference sequence). This CDR3 is built from 15 residues. Deletions cut 5 bases from V and 2 bases from J, with 10 bases between. This clonotype was obtained from a male patient between 10 and 17 years old who had a stem cell transplant for acute lymphoblastic leukemia, so the T cells may come from the graft donor. The chain is built from TRBV19 and TRBJ2-6, with D unresolved. Material: PBMCs, mostly from graft donor cells, obtained 180 days after TCRalphabeta/CD19-depleted stem cell transplant. This CDR3 reads CASSPGLTGANVLTF. The CDR3 DNA sequence: TGTGCCAGTAGTCCCGGCCTAACTGGGGCCAACGTCCTGACTTTC.